This entry lists 9 T cell receptor beta chains sequenced from one sample in a study of T cell clones after liver transplantation. Libraries were prepared by immunoSEQ multiplex PCR; TCRdb keeps only in-frame clonotypes and omits some of them. This table holds 90,000 to 120,000 clones, 80% to 85% found once. The material was CD4+ T cells from blood, obtained before liver transplant. These TCRs come from a human donor who received a liver transplant.

This clone showed up just once. The CDR3 bases are TGCAGCGTCGGGTGGAGCAATGAGCAGTTCTTC. Translation: CSVGWSNEQFF. The V gene is TRBV29-1, the J gene TRBJ2-1, with unresolved D. Germline CDR1 and CDR2: SQVTM and ANQGSEA. V lost 6 bases and J lost 6, with 9 bases in between. CDR3 size: 11 residues.

V and J are TRBV19 and TRBJ2-3; tentatively, D is TRBD1 (5 bases). The CDR3 extends over 14 amino acids. Trimming removed 2 bases from V and 3 bases from J, with 9 bases in between. Per germline, CDR1 LNHDA and CDR2 SQIVND (reference sequence). The CDR3 region is CASSIKQGTDTQYF. The CDR3 region has the DNA TGTGCCAGTAGTATAAAGCAGGGAACAGATACGCAGTATTTT.

The rearrangement links TRBV6-5 to TRBJ2-1, with 8 bases identical to TRBD1. Germline CDR1 and CDR2: MNHEY and SVGAGI. V was pared by 6 bases and J by 2 bases, with 6 bases of the junction left unmatched. CDR3 size: 15 residues. The CDR3 loop is CASRPDRGTYNEQFF. The CDR3 DNA sequence: TGTGCCAGCAGACCCGACAGGGGTACCTACAATGAGCAGTTCTTC.

This clone was detected only a few times. The J gene is TRBJ1-5, the V gene TRBV28; a possible D gene is TRBD1 (5 bases). The CDR3 has 15 residues. Germline CDR1 and CDR2: MDHEN and SYDVKM. The ends were cut back, 8 bases at V and 2 bases at J, with 16 bases in the middle. In DNA form, the CDR3 reads TGTGCCAGCCACACCCAGGGATTTGGCAATCAGCCCCAGCATTTT. Its protein product is CASHTQGFGNQPQHF.

This rearrangement joins TRBV7-3 to TRBJ2-7, with a possible D match to TRBD1 (5 bases). Germline-derived CDR1 and CDR2 are SGHTA and FQGTGA. The CDR3 consists of 14 residues. The V end was cut by 3 bases, the J end by 2 bases, with 11 bases between. DNA of the CDR3: TGTGCCAGCAGCTTTCAGGGTGTCCCCTACGAGCAGTACTTC. Translated, it gives CASSFQGVPYEQYF.

V and J are TRBV5-1 and TRBJ1-3, with D possibly TRBD1 on 5 matching bases. V was shortened by 0 bases and J by 4 bases, with 11 bases between the two germline ends. CDR1 and CDR2 (germline): SGHRS, YFSETQ. The CDR3 totals 15 residues. CDR3 nucleotides: TGCGCCAGCAGCTTGGGACAGACAAACGGAAACACCATATATTTT. Protein: CASSLGQTNGNTIYF.

The chain uses TRBV19 and TRBJ1-1, with D unresolved. V was trimmed by 7 bases and J by 5 bases, leaving 17 bases between them. The CDR3 loop spans 14 amino acids. Germline CDR1 is LNHDA and CDR2 is SQIVND (reference sequence). The CDR3 spells CASTKRERGTEAFF. CDR3 coding DNA: TGTGCCAGTACCAAGAGGGAGAGAGGGACTGAAGCTTTCTTT.

The genes are TRBV2 and TRBJ1-2; D is undetermined. The V end was cut by 7 bases, the J end by 8 bases, with 20 bases between. The V gene's germline CDR1 is SNHLY and CDR2 FYNNEI. This CDR3 region has 14 residues. CDR3 bases: TGTGCCAGCACGGCGGGAAACGCCGGAAGGGGCTACACCTTC. Protein sequence: CASTAGNAGRGYTF.

The CDR3 DNA reads as TGTGCCAGCAGCTCTTGGACAGGGGGTTCAATAAACAATGAGCAGTTCTTC. Translating it yields CASSSWTGGSINNEQFF. The J gene is TRBJ2-1, the V gene TRBV5-6; 10 positions match TRBD1. Looked up from germline, CDR1 is SGHDT and CDR2 is YYEEEE. J gave up 5 bases and V 3 bases, and 11 bases lay outside the gene matches. CDR3 length: 17 residues.